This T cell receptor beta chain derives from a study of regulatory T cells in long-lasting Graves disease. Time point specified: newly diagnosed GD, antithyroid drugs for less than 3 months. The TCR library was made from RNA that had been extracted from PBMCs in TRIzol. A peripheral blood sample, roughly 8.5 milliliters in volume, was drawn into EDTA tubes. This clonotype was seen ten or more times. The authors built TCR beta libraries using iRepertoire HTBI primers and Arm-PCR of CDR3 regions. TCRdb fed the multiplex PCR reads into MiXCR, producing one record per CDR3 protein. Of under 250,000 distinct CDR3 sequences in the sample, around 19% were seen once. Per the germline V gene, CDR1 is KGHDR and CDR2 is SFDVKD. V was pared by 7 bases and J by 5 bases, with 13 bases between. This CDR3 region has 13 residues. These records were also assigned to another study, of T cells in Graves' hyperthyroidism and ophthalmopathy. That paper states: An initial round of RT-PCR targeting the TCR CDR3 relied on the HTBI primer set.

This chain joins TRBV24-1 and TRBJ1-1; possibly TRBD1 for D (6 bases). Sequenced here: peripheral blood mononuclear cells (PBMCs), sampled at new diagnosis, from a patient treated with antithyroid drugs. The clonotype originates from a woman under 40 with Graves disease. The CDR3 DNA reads TGTGCCACCAGCAGGGACATCCGAACTGAAGCTTTCTTT. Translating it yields CATSRDIRTEAFF.